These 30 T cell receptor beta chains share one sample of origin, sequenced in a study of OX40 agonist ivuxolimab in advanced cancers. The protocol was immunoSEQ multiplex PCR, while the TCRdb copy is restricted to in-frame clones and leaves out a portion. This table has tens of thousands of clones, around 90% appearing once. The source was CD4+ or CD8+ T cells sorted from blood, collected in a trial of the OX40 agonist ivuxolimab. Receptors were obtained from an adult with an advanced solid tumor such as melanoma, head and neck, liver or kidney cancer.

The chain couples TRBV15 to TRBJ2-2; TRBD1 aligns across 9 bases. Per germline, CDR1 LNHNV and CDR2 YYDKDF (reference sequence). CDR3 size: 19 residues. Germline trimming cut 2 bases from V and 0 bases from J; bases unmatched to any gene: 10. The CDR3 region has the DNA TGTGCCACCAGCAGAAAATGGACAGGGGAAAGGGCGAACACCGGGGAGCTGTTTTTT. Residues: CATSRKWTGERANTGELFF.

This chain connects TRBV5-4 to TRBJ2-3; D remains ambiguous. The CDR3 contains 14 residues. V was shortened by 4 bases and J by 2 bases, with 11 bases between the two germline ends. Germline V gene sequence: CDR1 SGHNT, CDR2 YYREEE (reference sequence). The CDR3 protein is CASSPAWITDTQYF. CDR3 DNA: TGTGCCAGCAGCCCGGCGTGGATCACAGATACGCAGTATTTT.

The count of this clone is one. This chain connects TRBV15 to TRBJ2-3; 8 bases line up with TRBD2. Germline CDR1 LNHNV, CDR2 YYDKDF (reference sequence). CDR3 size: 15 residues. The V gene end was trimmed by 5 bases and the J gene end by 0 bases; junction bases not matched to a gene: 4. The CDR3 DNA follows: TGTGCCACCAGCCCGACTAGCGCAAGCACAGATACGCAGTATTTT. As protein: CATSPTSASTDTQYF.

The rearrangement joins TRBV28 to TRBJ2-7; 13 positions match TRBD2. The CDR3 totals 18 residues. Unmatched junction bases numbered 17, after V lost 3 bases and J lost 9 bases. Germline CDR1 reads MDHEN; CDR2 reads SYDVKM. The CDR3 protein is CASSFWGLAGMNQRGQYF. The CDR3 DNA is TGTGCCAGCAGTTTCTGGGGACTAGCGGGGATGAATCAGCGAGGGCAGTACTTC.

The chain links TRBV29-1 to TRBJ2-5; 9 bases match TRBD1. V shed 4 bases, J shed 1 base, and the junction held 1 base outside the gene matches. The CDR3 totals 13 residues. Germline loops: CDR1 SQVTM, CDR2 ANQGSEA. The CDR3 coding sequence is TGCAGCGTTGGGGGACAGGGCCAAGAGACCCAGTACTTC. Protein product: CSVGGQGQETQYF.

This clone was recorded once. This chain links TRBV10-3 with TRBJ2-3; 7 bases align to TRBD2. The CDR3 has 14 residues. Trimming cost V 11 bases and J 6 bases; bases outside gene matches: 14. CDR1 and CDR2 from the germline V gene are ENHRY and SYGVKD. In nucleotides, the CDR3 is TGTGCCTCCAGACCTGAGGGAGGGCCTGATACGCAGTATTTT. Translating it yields CASRPEGGPDTQYF.

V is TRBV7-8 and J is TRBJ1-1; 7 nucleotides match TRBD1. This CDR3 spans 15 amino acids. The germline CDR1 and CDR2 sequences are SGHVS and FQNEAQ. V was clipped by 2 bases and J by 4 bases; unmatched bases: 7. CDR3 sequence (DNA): TGTGCCAGCAGCTTATTCAGGGGGTGGGGCACTGAAGCTTTCTTT. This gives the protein CASSLFRGWGTEAFF.

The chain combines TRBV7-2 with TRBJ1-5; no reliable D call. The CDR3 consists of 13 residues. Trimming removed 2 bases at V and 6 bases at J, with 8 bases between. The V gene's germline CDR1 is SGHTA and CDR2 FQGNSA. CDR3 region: CASSLISGQPQHF. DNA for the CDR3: TGTGCCAGCAGCTTAATATCCGGTCAGCCCCAGCATTTT. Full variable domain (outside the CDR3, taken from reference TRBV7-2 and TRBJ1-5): GAGVSQSPSNKVTEKGKDVELRCDPISGHTALYWYRQSLGQGLEFLIYFQGNSAPDKSGLPSDRFSAERTGGSVSTLTIQRTQQEDSAVYLCASSLISGQPQHFGDGTRLSIL.

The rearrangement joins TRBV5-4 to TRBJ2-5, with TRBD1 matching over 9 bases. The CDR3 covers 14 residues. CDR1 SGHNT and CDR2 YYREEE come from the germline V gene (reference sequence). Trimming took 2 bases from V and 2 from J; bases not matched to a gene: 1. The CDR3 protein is CASSFGQGQETQYF. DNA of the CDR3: TGTGCCAGCAGCTTTGGACAGGGGCAAGAGACCCAGTACTTC.

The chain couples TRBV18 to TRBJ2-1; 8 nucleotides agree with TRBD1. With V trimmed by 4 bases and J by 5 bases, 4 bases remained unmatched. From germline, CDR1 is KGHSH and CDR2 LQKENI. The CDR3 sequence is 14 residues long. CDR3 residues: CASSLDRGDNEQFF. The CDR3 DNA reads TGTGCCAGCTCACTCGACAGGGGAGACAATGAGCAGTTCTTC.

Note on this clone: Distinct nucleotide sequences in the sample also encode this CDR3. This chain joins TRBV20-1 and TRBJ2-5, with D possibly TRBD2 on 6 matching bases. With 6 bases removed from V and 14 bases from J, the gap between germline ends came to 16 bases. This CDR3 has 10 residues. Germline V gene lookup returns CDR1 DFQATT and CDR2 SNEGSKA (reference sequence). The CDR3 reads CSARRDSPYF. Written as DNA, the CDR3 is TGCAGTGCGCGTCGGGACTCCCCCTACTTC.

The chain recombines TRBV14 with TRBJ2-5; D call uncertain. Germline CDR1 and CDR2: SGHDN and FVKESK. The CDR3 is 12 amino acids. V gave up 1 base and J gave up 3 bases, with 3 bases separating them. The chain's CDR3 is CASSQVEETQYF. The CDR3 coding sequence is TGTGCCAGCAGCCAAGTGGAAGAGACCCAGTACTTC. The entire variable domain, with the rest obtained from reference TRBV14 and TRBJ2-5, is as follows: EAGVTQFPSHSVIEKGQTVTLRCDPISGHDNLYWYRRVMGKEIKFLLHFVKESKQDESGMPNNRFLAERTGGTYSTLKVQPAELEDSGVYFCASSQVEETQYFGPGTRLLVL.

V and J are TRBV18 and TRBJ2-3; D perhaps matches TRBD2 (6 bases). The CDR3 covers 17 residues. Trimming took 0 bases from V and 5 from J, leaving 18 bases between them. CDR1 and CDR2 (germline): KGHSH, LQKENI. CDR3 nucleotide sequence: TGTGCCAGCTCACCACCCGTTGGCCTCTGGGAGGTAGATACGCAGTATTTT. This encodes CASSPPVGLWEVDTQYF.

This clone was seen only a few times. The CDR3, as DNA: TGTGCCACCATTGGACGGATTAATGAAAAACTGTTTTTT. Translating gives CATIGRINEKLFF. The chain recombines TRBV15 with TRBJ1-4; no reliable D call. V was cut by 7 bases and J by 4 bases, with 10 bases left in between. CDR1 and CDR2 (germline): LNHNV, YYDKDF (reference sequence). The CDR3 runs to 13 residues. Looking up the rest from reference TRBV15 and TRBJ1-4 gives the full variable domain: DAMVIQNPRYQVTQFGKPVTLSCSQTLNHNVMYWYQQKSSQAPKLLFHYYDKDFNNEADTPDNFQSRRPNTSFCFLDIRSPGLGDTAMYLCATIGRINEKLFFGSGTQLSVL.

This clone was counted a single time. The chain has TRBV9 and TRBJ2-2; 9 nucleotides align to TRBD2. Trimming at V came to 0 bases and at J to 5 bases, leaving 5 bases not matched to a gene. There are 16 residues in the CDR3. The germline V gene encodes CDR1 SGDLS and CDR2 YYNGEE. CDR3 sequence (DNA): TGTGCCAGCAGCGTAGGGCTAGCGGGACTAACCGGGGAGCTGTTTTTT. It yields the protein CASSVGLAGLTGELFF.

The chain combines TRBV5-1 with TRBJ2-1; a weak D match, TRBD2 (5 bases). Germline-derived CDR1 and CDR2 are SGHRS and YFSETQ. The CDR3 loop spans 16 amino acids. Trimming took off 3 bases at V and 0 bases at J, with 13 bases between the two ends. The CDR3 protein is CASSSISGSSYNEQFF. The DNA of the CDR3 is TGCGCCAGCAGCTCTATTTCGGGGAGCTCCTACAATGAGCAGTTCTTC.

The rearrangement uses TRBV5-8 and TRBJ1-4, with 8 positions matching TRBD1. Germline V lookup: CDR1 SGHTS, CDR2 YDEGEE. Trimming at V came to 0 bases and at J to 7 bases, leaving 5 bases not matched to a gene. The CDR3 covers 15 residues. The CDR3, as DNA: TGTGCCAGCAGCTTGGGGACAGGGAGGTCTGAAAAACTGTTTTTT. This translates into CASSLGTGRSEKLFF.

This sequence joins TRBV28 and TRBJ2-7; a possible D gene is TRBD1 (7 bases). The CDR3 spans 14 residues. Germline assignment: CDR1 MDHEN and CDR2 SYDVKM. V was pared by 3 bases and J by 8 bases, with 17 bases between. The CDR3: CASSFLGGGDQQYF. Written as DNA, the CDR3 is TGTGCCAGCAGTTTCCTTGGAGGGGGCGACCAGCAGTACTTC.

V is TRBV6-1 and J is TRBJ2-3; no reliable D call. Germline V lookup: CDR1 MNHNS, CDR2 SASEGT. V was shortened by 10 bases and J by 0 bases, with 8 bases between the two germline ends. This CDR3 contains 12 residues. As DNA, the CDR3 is TGTGCCACCGCGGTGAGCACAGATACGCAGTATTTT. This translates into CATAVSTDTQYF.

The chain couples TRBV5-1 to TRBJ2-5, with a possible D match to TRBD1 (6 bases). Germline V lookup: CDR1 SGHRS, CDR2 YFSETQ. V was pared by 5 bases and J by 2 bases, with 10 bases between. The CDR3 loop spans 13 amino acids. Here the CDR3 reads CASSRDTQETQYF. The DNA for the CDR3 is TGCGCCAGCAGTCGGGACACTCAAGAGACCCAGTACTTC.

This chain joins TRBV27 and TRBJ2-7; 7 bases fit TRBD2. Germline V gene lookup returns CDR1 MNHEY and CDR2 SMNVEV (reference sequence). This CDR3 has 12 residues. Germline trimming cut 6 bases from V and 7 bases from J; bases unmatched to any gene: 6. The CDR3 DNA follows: TGTGCCAGCAGCCAAATGGGAGGGGAGCAGTACTTC. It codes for CASSQMGGEQYF.

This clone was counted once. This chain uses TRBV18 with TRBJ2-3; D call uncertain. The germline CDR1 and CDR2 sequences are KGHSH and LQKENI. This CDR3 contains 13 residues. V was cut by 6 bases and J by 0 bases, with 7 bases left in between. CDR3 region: CASSQTSTDTQYF. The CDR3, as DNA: TGTGCCAGCTCTCAGACGAGCACAGATACGCAGTATTTT.

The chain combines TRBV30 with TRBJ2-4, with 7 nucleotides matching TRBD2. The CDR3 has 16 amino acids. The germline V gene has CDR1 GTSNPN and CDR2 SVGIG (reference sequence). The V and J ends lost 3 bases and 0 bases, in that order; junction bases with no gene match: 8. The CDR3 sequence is CAWSTTSPVAKNIQYF. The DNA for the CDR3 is TGTGCCTGGAGCACGACTAGCCCCGTAGCCAAAAACATTCAGTACTTC.

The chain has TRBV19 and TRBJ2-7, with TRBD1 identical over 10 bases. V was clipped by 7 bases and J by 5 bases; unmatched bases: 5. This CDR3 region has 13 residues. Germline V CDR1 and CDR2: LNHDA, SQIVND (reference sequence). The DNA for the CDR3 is TGTGCCAGTAAGGGACAGGGGATAGACGAGCAGTACTTC. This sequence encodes CASKGQGIDEQYF.

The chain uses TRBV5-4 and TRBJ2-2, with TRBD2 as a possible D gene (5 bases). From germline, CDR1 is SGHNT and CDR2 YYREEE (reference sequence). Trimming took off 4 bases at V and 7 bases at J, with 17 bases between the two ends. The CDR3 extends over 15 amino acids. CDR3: CASSRPGARDGELFF. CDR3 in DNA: TGTGCCAGCAGCCGCCCCGGCGCTCGGGACGGGGAGCTGTTTTTT.

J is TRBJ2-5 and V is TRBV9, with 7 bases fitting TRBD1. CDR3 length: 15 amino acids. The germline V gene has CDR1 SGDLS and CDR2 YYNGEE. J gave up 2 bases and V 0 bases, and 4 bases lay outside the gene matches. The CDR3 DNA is TGTGCCAGCAGCGTAGTGCAGGGACAGCAAGAGACCCAGTACTTC. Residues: CASSVVQGQQETQYF.

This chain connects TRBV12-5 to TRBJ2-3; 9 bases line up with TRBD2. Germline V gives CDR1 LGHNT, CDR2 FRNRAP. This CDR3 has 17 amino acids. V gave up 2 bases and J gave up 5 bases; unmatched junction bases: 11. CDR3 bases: TGTGCTAGTGGTTTGCCCCCCTTAGCGGGAGCGGTAGATACGCAGTATTTT. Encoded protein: CASGLPPLAGAVDTQYF.

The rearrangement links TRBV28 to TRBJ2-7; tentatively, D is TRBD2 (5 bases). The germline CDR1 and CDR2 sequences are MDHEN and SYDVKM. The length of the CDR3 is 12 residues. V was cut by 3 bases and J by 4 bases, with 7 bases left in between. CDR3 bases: TGTGCCAGCAGTTTTTCGGGGTACGAGCAGTACTTC. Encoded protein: CASSFSGYEQYF.

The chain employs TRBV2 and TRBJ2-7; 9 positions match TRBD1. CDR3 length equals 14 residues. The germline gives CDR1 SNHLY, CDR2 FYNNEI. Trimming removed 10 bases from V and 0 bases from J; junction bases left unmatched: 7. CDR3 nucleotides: TGTGCCATCGGACAGGGGATACGCTCCTACGAGCAGTACTTC. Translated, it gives CAIGQGIRSYEQYF.

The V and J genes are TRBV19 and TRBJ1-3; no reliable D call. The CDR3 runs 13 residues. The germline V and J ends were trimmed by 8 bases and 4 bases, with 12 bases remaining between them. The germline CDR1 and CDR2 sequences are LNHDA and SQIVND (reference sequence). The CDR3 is CASPDDRGNTIYF. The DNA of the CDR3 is TGTGCCAGTCCTGATGACCGCGGAAACACCATATATTTT.